What follows are 18 T cell receptor beta chains derived from one specimen sequenced in a study of cytomegalovirus exposure and HLA in healthy donors. Assay used: immunoSEQ multiplex PCR; TCRdb lists only in-frame clones, some missing. Of around 150,000 clones listed, about 82% are singletons. Sample: PBMCs. These receptors all stem from a man aged 25-40 years in good health and CMV-seropositive.

Comment on this clone: Other nucleotide sequences from this sample produce the same CDR3. The chain employs TRBV5-1 and TRBJ2-1, with a possible D match to TRBD1 (6 bases). Germline assignment: CDR1 SGHRS and CDR2 YFSETQ. Trimming stripped 1 base from V and 1 base from J, with 9 bases between. This CDR3 is 15 amino acids long. CDR3 sequence (DNA): TGCGCCAGCAGCTTGACAGGGTCGTCCTACAATGAGCAGTTCTTC. Its protein is CASSLTGSSYNEQFF.

The chain is built from TRBV18 and TRBJ2-7, with TRBD1 matching over 7 bases. There are 14 residues in the CDR3. With 4 bases clipped from V and 5 bases from J, the junction kept 8 bases outside the gene matches. CDR1 and CDR2 (germline): KGHSH, LQKENI. The CDR3 DNA sequence: TGTGCCAGCTCACTAGGACAGGTGGGGGACGAGCAGTACTTC. It translates to CASSLGQVGDEQYF.

The V and J genes are TRBV7-9 and TRBJ2-1; 10 bases match TRBD1. Per germline, CDR1 SEHNR and CDR2 FQNEAQ (reference sequence). The J segment lost 4 bases and the V segment lost 4 bases, leaving 4 bases of the junction unmatched. This CDR3 contains 15 residues. CDR3 coding DNA: TGTGCCAGCAGCTCCGGGGACAGGGGTTACAATGAGCAGTTCTTC. This encodes CASSSGDRGYNEQFF.

The rearrangement uses TRBV7-2 and TRBJ2-3; D not resolved. The germline V and J ends were trimmed by 3 bases and 5 bases, with 6 bases remaining between them. The CDR3 loop spans 12 amino acids. Germline V lookup: CDR1 SGHTA, CDR2 FQGNSA. The DNA for the CDR3 is TGTGCCAGCAGCTTTAGTCGAGATACGCAGTATTTT. It is translated as CASSFSRDTQYF. The whole variable domain, filled in from reference TRBV7-2 and TRBJ2-3, reads GAGVSQSPSNKVTEKGKDVELRCDPISGHTALYWYRQSLGQGLEFLIYFQGNSAPDKSGLPSDRFSAERTGGSVSTLTIQRTQQEDSAVYLCASSFSRDTQYFGPGTRLTVL.

The chain links TRBV4-3 to TRBJ2-3; possibly TRBD2 for D (6 bases). Germline V CDR1 and CDR2: LGHNA, YSLEER. With 3 bases removed from V and 6 bases from J, the gap between germline ends came to 10 bases. The length of the CDR3 is 13 residues. This CDR3 reads CASSHGSRDTQYF. The CDR3, as DNA: TGCGCCAGCAGCCACGGGAGCCGGGATACGCAGTATTTT.

The V call is TRBV6-6, the J call TRBJ1-2, with 8 bases identical to TRBD1. Germline assignment: CDR1 MNHNY and CDR2 SVGAGI (reference sequence). The CDR3 contains 13 residues. J was trimmed by 8 bases and V by 6 bases; bases with no gene match: 8. CDR3 DNA: TGTGCCAGCAGCGACAGGGGAGGATTAGGCTACACCTTC. This sequence encodes CASSDRGGLGYTF.

The genes are TRBV5-4 and TRBJ1-1; TRBD1 is a possible D gene (5 bases). This CDR3 is built from 13 residues. Trimming cost V 3 bases and J 6 bases, with 12 bases left between them. Per germline, CDR1 SGHNT and CDR2 YYREEE (reference sequence). CDR3 loop: CASSSGTFPEAFF. The CDR3 DNA sequence: TGTGCCAGCAGCTCCGGGACTTTTCCTGAAGCTTTCTTT.

This rearrangement joins TRBV19 to TRBJ1-5; 8 bases match TRBD1. This CDR3 comprises 15 residues. Trimming cost V 4 bases and J 6 bases; bases outside gene matches: 8. Per germline, CDR1 LNHDA and CDR2 SQIVND (reference sequence). CDR3 region: CASSRDGQGGQPQHF. DNA for the CDR3: TGTGCCAGTAGTAGAGATGGACAGGGTGGTCAGCCCCAGCATTTT.

The chain joins TRBV19 to TRBJ1-1; D is undetermined. From germline, CDR1 is LNHDA and CDR2 SQIVND (reference sequence). The CDR3 is 13 residues long. The V and J ends lost 5 bases and 1 base respectively, with 8 bases between them. CDR3 in DNA: TGTGCCAGTAGTGCCACAACGAACACTGAAGCTTTCTTT. Amino acids: CASSATTNTEAFF.

The V and J genes are TRBV7-8 and TRBJ2-7, with TRBD1 as a possible D gene (6 bases). CDR3 length: 14 residues. V lost 2 bases, J lost 3 bases, and 11 bases lay in between. Germline V gives CDR1 SGHVS, CDR2 FQNEAQ. The CDR3 nucleotides are TGTGCCAGCAGCTTACTGAAGGGGGTCTACGAGCAGTACTTC. This encodes CASSLLKGVYEQYF.

CDR3 loop: CASSAQGGIYEQYF. Written as DNA, the CDR3 is TGTGCCAGCAGCGCCCAGGGGGGTATCTACGAGCAGTACTTC. The rearrangement joins TRBV7-9 to TRBJ2-7; TRBD1 might be the D (7 bases). Looked up from germline, CDR1 is SEHNR and CDR2 is FQNEAQ (reference sequence). There are 14 residues in the CDR3. V gave up 5 bases and J gave up 3 bases, with 14 bases separating them.

The rearrangement links TRBV9 to TRBJ2-7; 10 bases are shared with TRBD1. V lost 2 bases to trimming and J lost 4 bases; unmatched junction nucleotides: 3. The CDR3 contains 14 residues. CDR1 SGDLS and CDR2 YYNGEE come from the germline V gene. The CDR3 region has the DNA TGTGCCAGCAGCGTGGACAGGGGGTTTTACGAGCAGTACTTC. Its protein product is CASSVDRGFYEQYF.

This rearrangement joins TRBV6-6 to TRBJ1-5; 8 bases match TRBD1. CDR3 length equals 14 residues. Germline CDR1 MNHNY, CDR2 SVGAGI (reference sequence). Unmatched junction bases numbered 12, after V lost 10 bases and J lost 7 bases. The DNA of the CDR3 is TGTGCCACCGACGTAAGGACAGGGAGGCAGCCCCAGCATTTT. Protein sequence: CATDVRTGRQPQHF.

The chain recombines TRBV6-5 with TRBJ1-1; no reliable D call. The V end lost 2 bases, the J end lost 7 bases, and 8 bases lay between the germline ends. Germline CDR1 is MNHEY and CDR2 is SVGAGI. The CDR3 has 12 amino acids. This CDR3 reads CASSYLRGEAFF. CDR3 DNA sequence: TGTGCCAGCAGTTACCTCCGAGGTGAAGCTTTCTTT.

This chain links TRBV10-1 with TRBJ2-3; 10 bases line up with TRBD1. Germline V gene data show CDR1 as WNHNN and CDR2 as SYGVQD (reference sequence). The CDR3 sequence is 17 residues long. V shed 8 bases and J 5 bases; nucleotides not matched to a gene: 16. The CDR3 region has the DNA TGCGCCAGCGGAGATCCGGGACAGGGGCCTAACCAAGATACGCAGTATTTT. Its translation is CASGDPGQGPNQDTQYF.

The chain employs TRBV5-1 and TRBJ2-5; TRBD2 matches at 10 bases. CDR3 length: 15 residues. V dropped 4 bases and J dropped 3; count of bases not matched to a gene: 6. Germline V gene data show CDR1 as SGHRS and CDR2 as YFSETQ. Written as DNA, the CDR3 is TGCGCCAGCAGCACCGAGCGGGGGGGGGAAGAGACCCAGTACTTC. It codes for CASSTERGGEETQYF.

The J gene is TRBJ2-3, the V gene TRBV11-2; 9 bases are shared with TRBD2. The CDR3 runs 16 residues. The V and J ends lost 1 base and 1 base, in that order; junction bases with no gene match: 3. Germline CDR1 is SGHAT and CDR2 is FQNNGV. The CDR3, as DNA: TGTGCCAGCAGCTTAGCGAGACTAGCGGGCACAGATACGCAGTATTTT. This translates into CASSLARLAGTDTQYF.

This clone is a singleton in its sample. Written as DNA, the CDR3 is TGTGCCAGCAGCCAACCCTCCTTGGGGACTTTCAATCAGCCCCAGCATTTT. Translated, it gives CASSQPSLGTFNQPQHF. The V gene is TRBV4-2, the J gene TRBJ1-5; tentatively, D is TRBD1 (5 bases). This CDR3 spans 17 amino acids. The V and J ends lost 2 bases and 3 bases respectively, with 17 bases between them. Germline CDR1 reads LGHNA; CDR2 reads YNFKEQ.